This TCR beta chain was identified during a study of vaccination and CD4 T cells after COVID-19. Across the whole study: The convalescents, six males and four females, included two who were Hispanic. Investigators stimulated cells with overlapping spike peptides drawn from SARS-CoV-2, HCoV-NL63, HCoV-OC43 and HCoV-229E.

Noted treatment: approximately nine-day PBMC culture with coronavirus spike peptide pools or control peptides (ViraFEST assay). Concerning this clonotype itself: Antigen unknown.

An Oncomine TCR Beta short-read assay was used to sequence the DNA from cultured CD4+ T cells. CD4+ T cells were cultured, and genomic DNA was extracted from them. TCRdb recomputed calls from the PCR reads with MiXCR, one row per CDR3 protein. The sample carries over 10,000 distinct CDR3 sequences, approximately 47% recorded once. The CDR3 extends over 16 amino acids. The origin of this receptor is a human donor with COVID-19. Sequenced material: cultured CD4+ T cells from blood. The chain employs TRBV21-1 and TRBJ2-2; the DNA was not used to check the table's D call, TRBD1. TRBV21-1 is designated a pseudogene. CDR3 in amino acids: CASSKGGQSNTGELFF. For the CDR3, the DNA is TGTGCCAGCAGCAAAGGAGGACAGTCGAACACCGGGGAGCTGTTTTTT.